A single sample is the source of the 21 T cell receptor beta chains below, sequenced in a study of post-analysis software for immune sequencing data. Study conclusions and caveats: About five TRBV segments (TRBV5-6, TRBV5-1 and TRBV20-1 among them) occurred more frequently in patients than in controls.

Unique molecular identifiers were present in the TCR beta cDNA libraries. MiXCR, applied by TCRdb to the PCR reads, yields one record per CDR3 protein. The sample holds about 460,000 distinct CDR3 sequences, approximately 45% seen once. These receptors are not linked to any known antigen. The specimen was blood. Every receptor here comes from a girl aged 10-17 years with multiple sclerosis.

The rearrangement joins TRBV12-3 or TRBV12-4 to TRBJ2-1; no reliable D call. Between the trimmed V and J ends, which lost 7 bases and 7 bases, there was a span of 17 bases. The length of the CDR3 is 14 residues. The CDR3 nucleotides read TGTGCCAGCACCTCGTCGAACTCACCGAATGAGCAGTTCTTC. Protein product: CASTSSNSPNEQFF.

This clonotype was seen only a few times. The chain recombines TRBV7-2 with TRBJ1-2, with D unclear. The CDR3 loop spans 14 amino acids. The V and J ends lost 1 base and 4 bases respectively, with 10 bases between them. CDR1 is SGHTA and CDR2 is FQGNSA in the germline V gene. CDR3: CASSLESRSYGYTF. The CDR3 nucleotides read TGTGCCAGCAGCTTAGAATCCCGGTCCTATGGCTACACCTTC.

V and J are TRBV28 and TRBJ1-5; 10 bases are shared with TRBD1. Germline V gene lookup returns CDR1 MDHEN and CDR2 SYDVKM. This CDR3 is built from 17 residues. V dropped 6 bases and J dropped 4; count of bases not matched to a gene: 12. CDR3 region: CASSPSQAGQGNQPQHF. The CDR3 DNA sequence: TGTGCCAGCAGCCCATCACAAGCGGGACAGGGGAATCAGCCCCAGCATTTT.

The rearrangement links TRBV7-9 to TRBJ2-4, with no clear D. The end of the DNA is better explained by TRBJ2-5, so the J call may be wrong. The CDR3 is 12 amino acids. CDR1 and CDR2 from the germline V gene are SEHNR and FQNEAQ (reference sequence). CDR3 nucleotide sequence: TGTGCCAGCAGCTTCACCGGGGAGACCCAGTACTTC. Protein product: CASSFTGETQYF.

CDR3 sequence: CASSPLGATENQPQHF. In nucleotides, the CDR3 is TGTGCCAGCAGTCCCCTCGGGGCTACAGAAAATCAGCCCCAGCATTTT. The V call is TRBV25-1, the J call TRBJ1-5; D might be TRBD1 (5 bases). The CDR3 runs to 16 residues. Germline V gene sequence: CDR1 MGHDK, CDR2 SYGVNS. V was shortened by 5 bases and J by 4 bases, with 18 bases between the two germline ends. The full variable domain, rest sourced from reference TRBV25-1 and TRBJ1-5, is EADIYQTPRYLVIGTGKKITLECSQTMGHDKMYWYQQDPGMELHLIHYSYGVNSTEKGDLSSESTVSRIRTEHFPLTLESARPSHTSQYLCASSPLGATENQPQHFGDGTRLSIL.

The V and J genes are TRBV5-1 and TRBJ2-1, with 15 bases aligning to TRBD2. CDR1 is SGHRS, CDR2 YFSETQ, per germline. The CDR3 contains 17 residues. J was trimmed by 8 bases and V by 0 bases; bases with no gene match: 6. CDR3 region: CASSLEPGLAGGYEQFF. The DNA of the CDR3 is TGCGCCAGCAGCTTGGAGCCGGGACTAGCGGGAGGCTATGAGCAGTTCTTC.

The gene calls are TRBV20-1 and TRBJ2-7; TRBD2 agrees at 10 bases. The CDR3 runs 15 residues. V lost 0 bases to trimming and J lost 4 bases; unmatched junction nucleotides: 6. The V gene's germline CDR1 is DFQATT and CDR2 SNEGSKA (reference sequence). The CDR3 region is CSARDRLAGAYEQYF. CDR3 DNA: TGCAGTGCTAGAGATAGGCTAGCGGGAGCTTACGAGCAGTACTTC.

This clonotype was recorded many times. This sequence joins TRBV4-2 and TRBJ2-7; no definite D call. The CDR3 is 15 amino acids. Germline CDR1 is LGHNA and CDR2 is YNFKEQ. Between the trimmed V and J ends, which lost 1 base and 0 bases, there was a span of 10 bases. The CDR3 nucleotides read TGTGCCAGCAGCCAAGTGCTGGGTTCCTCCTACGAGCAGTACTTC. This encodes CASSQVLGSSYEQYF.

CDR3 nucleotides: TGTGCCAGCAGTTCCTCGGGGGGATCCCAGCCCCAGCATTTT. Residues: CASSSSGGSQPQHF. The chain is built from TRBV28 and TRBJ1-5; tentative D call: TRBD1 (5 bases). Trimming took off 4 bases at V and 7 bases at J, with 14 bases between the two ends. This CDR3 is 14 amino acids long. Germline V gives CDR1 MDHEN, CDR2 SYDVKM.

The genes are TRBV18 and TRBJ2-1, with 8 bases identical to TRBD2. Unmatched junction bases numbered 8, after V lost 4 bases and J lost 6 bases. Germline loops: CDR1 KGHSH, CDR2 LQKENI. The CDR3 loop spans 15 amino acids. The CDR3: CASSRIGTSVNEQFF. The CDR3 nucleotides read TGTGCCAGCTCACGGATCGGGACTAGTGTCAATGAGCAGTTCTTC. Complete variable domain (other parts from reference TRBV18 and TRBJ2-1): NAGVMQNPRHLVRRRGQEARLRCSPMKGHSHVYWYRQLPEEGLKFMVYLQKENIIDESGMPKERFSAEFPKEGPSILRIQQVVRGDSAAYFCASSRIGTSVNEQFFGPGTRLTVL.

The rearrangement joins TRBV7-2 to TRBJ2-5; 9 bases agree with TRBD1. J gave up 4 bases and V 3 bases, and 3 bases lay outside the gene matches. This CDR3 is 14 amino acids long. Germline values: CDR1 SGHTA, CDR2 FQGNSA. DNA of the CDR3: TGTGCCAGCAGCTTTGGACAGGGGCGAGAGACCCAGTACTTC. Its translation is CASSFGQGRETQYF.

This chain links TRBV12-3 or TRBV12-4 with TRBJ2-3; 9 bases match TRBD2. The CDR3 loop spans 13 amino acids. V trimming: 6 bases; J trimming: 6 bases; junction bases outside the gene matches: 4. CDR3 DNA: TGTGCCAGCAGCCGACTAGCGGACGATACGCAGTATTTT. Protein: CASSRLADDTQYF.

The V gene is TRBV29-1, the J gene TRBJ1-2, with unresolved D. Trimming removed 7 bases from V and 2 bases from J, with 14 bases in between. CDR1 and CDR2 from the germline V gene are SQVTM and ANQGSEA. The CDR3 extends over 13 amino acids. This CDR3 reads CSENPPGNYGYTF. Written as DNA, the CDR3 is TGCAGCGAGAACCCCCCGGGGAACTATGGCTACACCTTC.

This clonotype was seen a handful of times. The CDR3 coding sequence is TGCAGCGTTGTGAACTCCTACGAGCAGTACTTC. Translation: CSVVNSYEQYF. The chain is built from TRBV29-1 and TRBJ2-7; D is undetermined. The V end was cut by 4 bases, the J end by 0 bases, with 4 bases between. The V gene's germline CDR1 is SQVTM and CDR2 ANQGSEA. There are 11 residues in the CDR3.

The CDR3 DNA sequence: TGTGCCACCAGCAGAGAAAGGGGGCGAGTACCCTACGAGCAGTACTTC. This gives the protein CATSRERGRVPYEQYF. J is TRBJ2-5 and V is TRBV15, with 7 bases matching TRBD1. The J call is uncertain, as TRBJ2-7 better fits the DNA end. CDR1 is LNHNV, CDR2 YYDKDF, per germline (reference sequence). The CDR3 has 16 residues.

This clonotype was picked up one time. The junction departs from germline at one end; a sequencing error may be responsible. The V gene is TRBV28, the J gene TRBJ2-3; D gene uncertain. Germline CDR1 and CDR2: MDHEN and SYDVKM. There are 16 residues in the CDR3. In nucleotides, the CDR3 is TGTGCCAGCAGTCCCTCCTCCTCTTGGCGCACAGACACGCAGTATTTT. Its protein product is CASSPSSSWRTDTQYF.

The J gene is TRBJ2-1, the V gene TRBV4-3; D perhaps matches TRBD2 (6 bases). Trimming removed 1 base at V and 3 bases at J, with 16 bases between. Looked up from germline, CDR1 is LGHNA and CDR2 is YSLEER. CDR3 length: 17 amino acids. CDR3 residues: CASSQARLAELYNEQFF. The CDR3 DNA sequence: TGCGCCAGCAGCCAAGCGCGCTTAGCGGAGCTCTACAATGAGCAGTTCTTC.

The J gene is TRBJ2-1, the V gene TRBV5-1; 9 bases line up with TRBD1. J lost 6 bases, V lost 3 bases, and 10 bases had no gene match. CDR1 and CDR2 from the germline V gene are SGHRS and YFSETQ. The CDR3 sequence is 16 residues long. CDR3 sequence: CASSWPRDRVSNEQFF. CDR3 in DNA: TGCGCCAGCAGCTGGCCCCGGGACAGGGTAAGCAATGAGCAGTTCTTC.

This chain connects TRBV28 to TRBJ2-5; perhaps D is TRBD1 or TRBD2 (5 bases each). In germline, CDR1 is MDHEN, CDR2 SYDVKM. The CDR3 is made up of 13 amino acids. V was clipped by 7 bases and J by 2 bases, with 11 bases between them. CDR3 loop: CASKQGGQETQYF. The CDR3 DNA reads TGTGCCAGCAAGCAGGGCGGGCAAGAGACCCAGTACTTC. Drawing the rest from reference TRBV28 and TRBJ2-5, the complete variable domain is DVKVTQSSRYLVKRTGEKVFLECVQDMDHENMFWYRQDPGLGLRLIYFSYDVKMKEKGDIPEGYSVSREKKERFSLILESASTNQTSMYLCASKQGGQETQYFGPGTRLLVL.

The J gene is TRBJ2-1, the V gene TRBV4-3; TRBD2 agrees at 7 bases. There are 15 residues in the CDR3. V was clipped by 4 bases and J by 6 bases; unmatched bases: 9. The V gene's germline CDR1 is LGHNA and CDR2 YSLEER. As DNA, the CDR3 is TGCGCCAGCAGCCTGACGGGCGGGAGCAGCAATGAGCAGTTCTTC. It yields the protein CASSLTGGSSNEQFF.

A few counts support this clonotype. The chain carries TRBV6-5 and TRBJ2-3; tentative D call: TRBD1 (5 bases). Trimming removed 6 bases from V and 3 bases from J, with 7 bases in between. The CDR3 has 12 residues. Germline CDR1 reads MNHEY; CDR2 reads SVGAGI. CDR3 DNA: TGTGCCAGCAGGTCAGGGACAGATACGCAGTATTTT. Its translation: CASRSGTDTQYF.